The sample holds a few counts of the clone carrying this T cell receptor beta chain. The antigen is not known. This sample stems from a study of T cells after yellow fever vaccination. The authors made TCR cDNA by 5'RACE template switching, adding a universal primer site and UMIs. TCRdb called the 5' RACE reads again in MiXCR, with one record for every CDR3 protein. The sample has around 340,000 distinct CDR3 sequences; about 9.5% are singletons. Germline CDR1 is SGDLS and CDR2 is YYNGEE. V was clipped by 0 bases and J by 0 bases, with 4 bases between them. The length of the CDR3 is 15 residues. Study results and limitations: Contaminants from the bulk population, in the form of abundant clonotypes, could be found in FACS-sorted repertoires. Reappearing after the booster were most of the clones from primary vaccination (almost 97% CD4, 70% to 90% CD8).

This chain joins TRBV9 and TRBJ1-6; D is undetermined. The sequencing used PBMCs, collected on the day of the first yellow fever vaccination. The clonotype was recovered from a man younger than 35 who received the YFV17D yellow fever vaccine. The CDR3 protein is CASSVVPSYNSPLHF. The CDR3 nucleotides are TGTGCCAGCAGCGTAGTTCCCTCCTATAATTCACCCCTCCACTTT.